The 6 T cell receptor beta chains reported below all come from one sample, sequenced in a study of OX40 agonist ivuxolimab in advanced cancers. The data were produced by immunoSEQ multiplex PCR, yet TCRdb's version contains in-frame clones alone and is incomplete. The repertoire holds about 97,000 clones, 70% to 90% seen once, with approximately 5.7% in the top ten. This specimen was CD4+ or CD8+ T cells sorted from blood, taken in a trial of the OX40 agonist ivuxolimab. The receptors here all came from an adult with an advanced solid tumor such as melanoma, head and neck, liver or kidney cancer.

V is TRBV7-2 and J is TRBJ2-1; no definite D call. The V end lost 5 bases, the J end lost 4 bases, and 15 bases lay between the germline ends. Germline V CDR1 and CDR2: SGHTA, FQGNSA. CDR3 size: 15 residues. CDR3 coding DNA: TGTGCCAGCAGCGTGACACGCTCTGGGTACAATGAGCAGTTCTTC. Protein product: CASSVTRSGYNEQFF.

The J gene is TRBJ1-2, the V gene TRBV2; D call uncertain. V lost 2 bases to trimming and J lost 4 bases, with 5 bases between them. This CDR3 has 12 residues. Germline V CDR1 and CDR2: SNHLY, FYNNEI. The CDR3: CASSEISYGYTF. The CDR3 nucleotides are TGTGCCAGCAGTGAAATCAGCTATGGCTACACCTTC.

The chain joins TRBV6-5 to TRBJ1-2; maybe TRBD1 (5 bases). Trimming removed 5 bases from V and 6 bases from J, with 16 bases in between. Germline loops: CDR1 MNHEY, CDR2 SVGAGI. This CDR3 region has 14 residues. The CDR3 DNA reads TGTGCCAGCAGTCCTCAGGGCGGGGCCGATGGCTACACCTTC. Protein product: CASSPQGGADGYTF.

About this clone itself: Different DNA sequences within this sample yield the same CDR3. Written as DNA, the CDR3 is TGTGCCAGCAGCGTAGGGGCTAGCGGGAGCTACGAGCAGTACTTC. As protein: CASSVGASGSYEQYF. The chain links TRBV9 to TRBJ2-7; 10 bases map to TRBD2. Germline CDR1 reads SGDLS; CDR2 reads YYNGEE. There are 15 residues in the CDR3. J lost 3 bases, V lost 0 bases, and 3 bases had no gene match.

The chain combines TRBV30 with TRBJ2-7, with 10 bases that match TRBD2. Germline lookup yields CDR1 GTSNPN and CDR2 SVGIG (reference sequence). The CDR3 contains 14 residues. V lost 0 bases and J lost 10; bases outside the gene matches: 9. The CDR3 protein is CAWSVGASGSEQYF. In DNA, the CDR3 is TGTGCCTGGAGTGTAGGGGCTAGCGGGAGCGAACAGTACTTC.

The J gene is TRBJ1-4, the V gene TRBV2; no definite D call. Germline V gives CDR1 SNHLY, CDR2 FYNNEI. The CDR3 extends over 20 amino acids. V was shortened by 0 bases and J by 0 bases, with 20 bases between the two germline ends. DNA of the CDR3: TGTGCCAGCAGTGAAGCGCTTCTGAGAAACCTACCCGCAACTAATGAAAAACTGTTTTTT. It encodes CASSEALLRNLPATNEKLFF.